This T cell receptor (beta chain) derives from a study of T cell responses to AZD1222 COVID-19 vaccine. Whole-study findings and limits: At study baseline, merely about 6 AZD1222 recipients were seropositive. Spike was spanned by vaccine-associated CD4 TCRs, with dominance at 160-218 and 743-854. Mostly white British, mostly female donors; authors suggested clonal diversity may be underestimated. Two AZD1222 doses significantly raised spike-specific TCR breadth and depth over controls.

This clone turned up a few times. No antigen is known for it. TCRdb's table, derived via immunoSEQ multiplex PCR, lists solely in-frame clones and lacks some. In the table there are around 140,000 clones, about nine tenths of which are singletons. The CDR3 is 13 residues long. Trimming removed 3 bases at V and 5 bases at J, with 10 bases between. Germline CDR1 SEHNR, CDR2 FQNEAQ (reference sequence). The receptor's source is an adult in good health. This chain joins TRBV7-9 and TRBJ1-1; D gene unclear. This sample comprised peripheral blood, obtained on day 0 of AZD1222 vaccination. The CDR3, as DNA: TGTGCCAGCAGCTTCAGTGCTGGGACTGAAGCTTTCTTT. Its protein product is CASSFSAGTEAFF. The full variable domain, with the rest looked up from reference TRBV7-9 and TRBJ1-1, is DTGVSQNPRHKITKRGQNVTFRCDPISEHNRLYWYRQTLGQGPEFLTYFQNEAQLEKSRLLSDRFSAERPKGSFSTLEIQRTEQGDSAMYLCASSFSAGTEAFFGQGTRLTVV.